These T cell receptor beta chains were read from a single sample in a study of T-cell reconstitution after alpha-beta-depleted transplantation in children. Via MiXCR, TCRdb re-called the PCR reads, giving one row per CDR3 protein. The sample yields around 420,000 distinct CDR3 sequences, 15% to 20% seen once. This sample comprised PBMCs, mostly from graft donor cells, obtained 360 days after TCRalphabeta/CD19-depleted stem cell transplant. These receptors all stem from a boy in the first two years of life who had a stem cell transplant for Wiskott-Aldrich syndrome, so the T cells may come from the graft donor. Both conserved end residues are part of each CDR3. The D gene is left open where the match is weak. Expanded clones get a size class; other rows say once, few or many, or leave the size out.

clone size: few
V gene: TRBV12-3/TRBV12-4
D gene: TRBD1
J gene: TRBJ2-7
CDR3 protein: CASSVRQGISEQYF
CDR3 DNA: TGTGCCAGCAGCGTACGACAGGGGATCAGCGAGCAGTACTTC

clone size: few
V gene: TRBV5-4
D gene: TRBD1
J gene: TRBJ1-2
CDR3 protein: CASSFDRVYGYTF
CDR3 DNA: TGTGCCAGCAGCTTCGACAGGGTCTATGGCTACACCTTC

clone size: few
V gene: TRBV29-1
D gene: NA
J gene: TRBJ1-2
CDR3 protein: CSVSEGPYGYTF
CDR3 DNA: TGCAGCGTTTCAGAGGGCCCTTATGGCTACACCTTC

clone size: few
V gene: TRBV20-1
D gene: NA
J gene: TRBJ2-5
CDR3 protein: CSGIVLGETQYF
CDR3 DNA: TGCAGTGGGATCGTGCTTGGAGAGACCCAGTACTTC

clone size: many
V gene: TRBV5-1
D gene: TRBD1
J gene: TRBJ2-5
CDR3 protein: CASTDRAGNQETQYF
CDR3 DNA: TGCGCCAGCACCGACAGGGCGGGTAACCAAGAGACCCAGTACTTC

clone size: few
V gene: TRBV3-1
D gene: NA
J gene: TRBJ2-3
CDR3 protein: CASSQEGGTDTQYF
CDR3 DNA: TGTGCCAGCAGCCAAGAAGGGGGGACAGATACGCAGTATTTT

clone size: NA
V gene: TRBV5-1
D gene: TRBD2
J gene: TRBJ2-5
CDR3 protein: CASSLHSGRLQETQYF
CDR3 DNA: TGCGCCAGCAGCTTGCATAGCGGGAGGCTACAAGAGACCCAGTACTTC

clone size: NA
V gene: TRBV5-6
D gene: NA
J gene: TRBJ2-2
CDR3 protein: CASSSPTPRAGELFF
CDR3 DNA: TGTGCCAGCAGCTCACCCACTCCTCGGGCCGGGGAGCTGTTTTTT

clone size: many
V gene: TRBV12-3/TRBV12-4
D gene: TRBD1
J gene: TRBJ2-7
CDR3 protein: CASSLSTGAAYEQYF
CDR3 DNA: TGTGCCAGCAGTTTGAGCACAGGGGCAGCCTACGAGCAGTACTTC

clone size: NA
V gene: TRBV4-1
D gene: TRBD1
J gene: TRBJ2-3
CDR3 protein: CASSQDGQADTQYF
CDR3 DNA: TGCGCCAGCAGCCAAGATGGACAGGCAGATACGCAGTATTTT

clone size: NA
V gene: TRBV6-1
D gene: TRBD2
J gene: TRBJ2-4
CDR3 protein: CATGGWNIQYF
CDR3 DNA: TGTGCCACGGGGGGGTGGAACATTCAGTACTTC

clone size: NA
V gene: TRBV4-3
D gene: NA
J gene: TRBJ2-7
CDR3 protein: CASSSFLGDEQYF
CDR3 DNA: TGCGCCAGCAGCTCATTCTTAGGGGACGAGCAGTACTTC

clone size: NA
V gene: TRBV12-3/TRBV12-4
D gene: NA
J gene: TRBJ2-7
CDR3 protein: CASSWERESYEQYF
CDR3 DNA: TGTGCCAGCAGTTGGGAACGGGAGAGCTACGAGCAGTACTTC

clone size: few
V gene: TRBV10-3
D gene: TRBD1
J gene: TRBJ2-1
CDR3 protein: CAITGQLRNNEQFF
CDR3 DNA: TGTGCCATCACGGGACAGTTAAGGAACAATGAGCAGTTCTTC